This T cell receptor (beta chain) is drawn from a study of long-term antiretroviral therapy in people with HIV. For the study at large: There is a gap of about a decade between the earliest samples and the later 2015 immediate-ART recommendation.

Trimming took off 5 bases at V and 7 bases at J, with 15 bases between the two ends. Germline CDR1 MNHNY, CDR2 SVGAGI (reference sequence). The CDR3 is 14 residues long. Notes on the study in general: Data on ART adherence, viral resistance or therapy changes were unavailable.

Every HIV-positive participant received treatment in the United States. The samples, holding 1-10 million cryopreserved PBMC, were thawed before DNA extraction was carried out. Version v3.0 of the immunoSEQ assay was performed at survey level. Libraries were prepared by immunoSEQ multiplex PCR; TCRdb keeps only in-frame clonotypes and omits some of them. This sample has about 22,000 clones; around 80% occur once, and the top ten carry 10%. To note about this clone: Its specificity is not known.

This chain connects TRBV6-6 to TRBJ2-1, with D perhaps TRBD2 (6 bases). The sequences come from unsorted PBMCs, collected 1.2 years after starting antiretroviral therapy. This receptor was taken from a woman in her forties with HIV. The CDR3 DNA sequence: TGTGCCAGCAGTACCCCGGCGGGGCAGAATGAGCAGTTCTTC. Translation gives CASSTPAGQNEQFF.